This T cell receptor (beta chain) was documented in a study of cytomegalovirus exposure and HLA in healthy donors. PCR primers comprised 60 Vbeta and 13 Jbeta primers. In the original analysis: Per a later analysis, the number of unique TCR beta chains was about 80 million, of which roughly 9.9 million were shared. Sequenced by immunoSEQ multiplex PCR; TCRdb stores in-frame clones only, minus some. V and J calls and clone size are copied from that table; D and trimming were computed from the DNA. The sample records 190,000 or so clones, roughly 80% being singletons. General observations from the study: A later analysis linked some 17,000 TCR beta sequences to HLA alleles at 0.05 false discovery rate.

The CDR3 is 15 residues long. Germline loops: CDR1 SGHVS, CDR2 FQNEAQ. V was cut by 1 base and J by 1 base, with 10 bases left in between. A note on this clone: Its antigen is still unknown.

The sequence was collected from a male donor in good health and CMV-seropositive. This chain joins TRBV7-8 and TRBJ1-2; no reliable D call. The sequencing sample was made of PBMCs. The CDR3 here is CASSLVLGGNYGYTF. The CDR3 DNA is TGTGCCAGCAGCTTAGTTTTAGGCGGTAACTATGGCTACACCTTC.